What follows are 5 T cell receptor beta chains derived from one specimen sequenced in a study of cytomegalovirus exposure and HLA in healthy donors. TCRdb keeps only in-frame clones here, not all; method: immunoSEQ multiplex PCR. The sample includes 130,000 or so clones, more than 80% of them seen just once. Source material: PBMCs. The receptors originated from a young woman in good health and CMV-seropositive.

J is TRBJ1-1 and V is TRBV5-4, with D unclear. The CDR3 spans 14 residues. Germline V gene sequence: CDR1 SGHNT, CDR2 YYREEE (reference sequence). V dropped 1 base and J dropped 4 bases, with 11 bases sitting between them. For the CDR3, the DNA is TGTGCCAGCAGCTTGAATCTGATCAGCACTGAAGCTTTCTTT. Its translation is CASSLNLISTEAFF.

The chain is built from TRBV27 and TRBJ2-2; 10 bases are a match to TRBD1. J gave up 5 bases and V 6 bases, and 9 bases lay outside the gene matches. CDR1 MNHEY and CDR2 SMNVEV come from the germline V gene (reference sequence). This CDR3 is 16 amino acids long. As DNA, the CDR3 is TGTGCCAGCAGGACTTTCCGGGACAGGGGAACCGGGGAGCTGTTTTTT. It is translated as CASRTFRDRGTGELFF.

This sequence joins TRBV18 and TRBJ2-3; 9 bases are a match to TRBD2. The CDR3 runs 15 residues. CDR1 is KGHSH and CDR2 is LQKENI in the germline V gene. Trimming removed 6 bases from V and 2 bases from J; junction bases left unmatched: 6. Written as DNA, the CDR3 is TGTGCCAGCTCGTTAGCGGGAGCGACCACAGATACGCAGTATTTT. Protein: CASSLAGATTDTQYF.

The CDR3 DNA is TGTGCCAGCACCCCCATCACAGATACGCAGTATTTT. It codes for CASTPITDTQYF. The chain couples TRBV6-1 to TRBJ2-3; no reliable D call. V was shortened by 7 bases and J by 2 bases, with 7 bases between the two germline ends. Looked up from germline, CDR1 is MNHNS and CDR2 is SASEGT. The CDR3 covers 12 residues.

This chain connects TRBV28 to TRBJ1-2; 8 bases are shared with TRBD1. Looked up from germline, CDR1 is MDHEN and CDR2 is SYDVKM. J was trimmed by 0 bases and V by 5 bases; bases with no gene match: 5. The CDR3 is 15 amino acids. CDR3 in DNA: TGTGCCAGCAGTCCATGGGACAGGCCTAACTATGGCTACACCTTC. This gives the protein CASSPWDRPNYGYTF.